The TCR beta chain described here comes from a study of blood T cell repertoires in COVID-19. On the study more broadly: Acute and convalescent COVID-19 specimens originated in the United States, Italy and Spain. Sample material is recorded as cDNA or gDNA derived from T cells, B-cell-depleted T cells, or PBMCs.

In the authors' workflow: From reference gene primer amplification, estimates of nucleated cell counts were derived. Clones were sequenced by immunoSEQ multiplex PCR, and TCRdb holds only the in-frame ones, with some missing. V, J and clone size are those of that table, while D and trimming were read from the DNA. Of under 150,000 clones listed, around nine tenths are singletons. This CDR3 has 13 residues. Germline V lookup: CDR1 ENHRY, CDR2 SYGVKD. V was clipped by 7 bases and J by 6 bases; unmatched bases: 6. This clone showed up just once. The source is a man between 60 and 70 years old with COVID-19, enrolled during active disease. This chain links TRBV10-3 with TRBJ1-2; 9 nucleotides match TRBD1. Sequencing was done on a sample of peripheral blood. In nucleotides, the CDR3 is TGTGCCATCACGGGTGACAGGGGGGATGGCTACACCTTC. This gives the protein CAITGDRGDGYTF.